Shown below are 14 T cell receptor beta chains from a single sample sequenced in a study of OX40 agonist ivuxolimab in advanced cancers. Clones were read by immunoSEQ multiplex PCR, and TCRdb kept only the in-frame ones, dropping some. The repertoire holds about 77,000 clones, around four fifths seen once, with roughly 0.76% in the top ten. The sequencing used CD4+ or CD8+ T cells sorted from blood, collected in a trial of the OX40 agonist ivuxolimab. All receptors derive from an adult with an advanced solid tumor such as melanoma, head and neck, liver or kidney cancer.

This clone occurred once. This sequence joins TRBV30 and TRBJ2-7; TRBD1 aligns across 10 bases. The CDR3 is 14 amino acids. V lost 1 base to trimming and J lost 8 bases; unmatched junction nucleotides: 8. CDR1 and CDR2 (germline): GTSNPN, SVGIG (reference sequence). CDR3 in amino acids: CAWSDDRGPSKQYF. The CDR3 DNA reads TGTGCCTGGAGTGATGACAGGGGGCCCTCGAAGCAGTACTTC.

This rearrangement joins TRBV9 to TRBJ2-7; 7 nucleotides agree with TRBD2. Germline CDR1 is SGDLS and CDR2 is YYNGEE. After removal of 2 bases from V and 3 bases from J, the junction contained 8 bases not matched to a gene. The length of the CDR3 is 15 residues. The CDR3 DNA reads as TGTGCCAGCAGCGTGGGAACTAGCGTATTCTACGAGCAGTACTTC. Translating gives CASSVGTSVFYEQYF. Full variable domain (outside the CDR3, taken from reference TRBV9 and TRBJ2-7): DSGVTQTPKHLITATGQRVTLRCSPRSGDLSVYWYQQSLDQGLQFLIQYYNGEERAKGNILERFSAQQFPDLHSELNLSSLELGDSALYFCASSVGTSVFYEQYFGPGTRLTVT.

This sequence joins TRBV5-1 and TRBJ1-2; D is perhaps TRBD1 (5 bases). Germline values: CDR1 SGHRS, CDR2 YFSETQ. This CDR3 has 14 amino acids. V lost 5 bases and J 6 bases, leaving 17 bases between the germline ends. The CDR3 bases are TGCGCCAGCAGTTTTGGGGCAGGGACGGATGGCTACACCTTC. Translation: CASSFGAGTDGYTF.

The rearrangement links TRBV12-5 to TRBJ1-6; D not certain. The germline V gene has CDR1 LGHNT and CDR2 FRNRAP. V shed 2 bases and J shed 0 bases, with 5 bases lying between them. The CDR3 is 15 residues long. The CDR3 spells CASGLRSSYNSPLHF. The CDR3 bases are TGTGCTAGTGGTTTGCGAAGCTCCTATAATTCACCCCTCCACTTT.

CDR3 sequence (DNA): TGCAGCGTTGAGGCCGCTGGCGGCACTGAAGCTTTCTTT. Its protein is CSVEAAGGTEAFF. This chain joins TRBV29-1 and TRBJ1-1; D gene uncertain. V was clipped by 3 bases and J by 4 bases, with 12 bases between them. CDR1 is SQVTM, CDR2 ANQGSEA, per germline. The CDR3 spans 13 residues.

The chain employs TRBV19 and TRBJ2-7; 10 nucleotides line up with TRBD1. The CDR3 length is 15 residues. Germline CDR1 reads LNHDA; CDR2 reads SQIVND (reference sequence). V lost 3 bases to trimming and J lost 1 base; unmatched junction nucleotides: 3. The chain's CDR3 is CASSILGQGSYEQYF. DNA for the CDR3: TGTGCCAGTAGTATTCTGGGACAGGGGTCCTACGAGCAGTACTTC.

This chain uses TRBV27 with TRBJ2-7; 11 bases line up with TRBD2. Germline CDR1 MNHEY, CDR2 SMNVEV (reference sequence). V gave up 1 base and J gave up 10 bases; unmatched junction bases: 6. The CDR3 is 14 residues long. CDR3 sequence: CASSLFGLAGNQYF. The DNA for the CDR3 is TGTGCCAGCAGTTTATTTGGACTAGCGGGTAATCAGTACTTC.

This chain joins TRBV6-5 and TRBJ1-5, with 7 bases identical to TRBD1. Germline V CDR1 and CDR2: MNHEY, SVGAGI. The CDR3 sequence is 15 residues long. V was clipped by 2 bases and J by 7 bases; unmatched bases: 8. This CDR3 is CASSYSLDRDQPQHF. In nucleotides, the CDR3 is TGTGCCAGCAGTTACAGCCTAGACAGGGACCAGCCCCAGCATTTT.

This sequence joins TRBV7-2 and TRBJ2-7; TRBD1 might be the D (5 bases). The CDR3 is 14 residues long. The V end was cut by 5 bases, the J end by 1 base, with 12 bases between. Germline CDR1 SGHTA, CDR2 FQGNSA. The CDR3 region has the DNA TGTGCCAGCAGCCCCAATAGACAGTCCTACGAGCAGTACTTC. It codes for CASSPNRQSYEQYF.

V and J are TRBV19 and TRBJ1-2; no reliable D call. This CDR3 is 11 amino acids long. V was clipped by 5 bases and J by 3 bases, with 4 bases between them. Germline lookup yields CDR1 LNHDA and CDR2 SQIVND (reference sequence). The CDR3 loop reads CASSRDYGYTF. The CDR3 nucleotides are TGTGCCAGTAGTCGGGACTATGGCTACACCTTC. Supplemented by reference TRBV19 and TRBJ1-2, the full variable domain reads DGGITQSPKYLFRKEGQNVTLSCEQNLNHDAMYWYRQDPGQGLRLIYYSQIVNDFQKGDIAEGYSVSREKKESFPLTVTSAQKNPTAFYLCASSRDYGYTFGSGTRLTVV.

This clone has a handful of counts. The V and J genes are TRBV18 and TRBJ2-7; D gene unclear. CDR3 length equals 11 residues. Germline CDR1 and CDR2: KGHSH and LQKENI. Trimming removed 3 bases from V and 2 bases from J, with 2 bases in between. The chain's CDR3 is CASSPAYEQYF. In nucleotides, the CDR3 is TGTGCCAGCTCACCCGCCTACGAGCAGTACTTC.

This clone was seen a single time. The sample has other DNA sequences that encode this CDR3 too. In DNA form, the CDR3 reads TGTGCCAGCTCACCAGGCCTGAACACTGAAGCTTTCTTT. Protein product: CASSPGLNTEAFF. The chain recombines TRBV18 with TRBJ1-1; D is unclear. Germline lookup yields CDR1 KGHSH and CDR2 LQKENI. Trimming cost V 2 bases and J 0 bases, with 4 bases left between them. The CDR3 runs to 13 residues.

CDR3 nucleotide sequence: TGTGCCAGCTCACCGCGTCCAGGTGCCTCTGGAAACACCATATATTTT. It encodes CASSPRPGASGNTIYF. This chain joins TRBV18 and TRBJ1-3; D gene ambiguous. Trimming took 3 bases from V and 0 from J, leaving 12 bases between them. The CDR3 length is 16 residues. Germline CDR1 and CDR2: KGHSH and LQKENI.

The chain uses TRBV6-5 and TRBJ2-5; D might be TRBD1 (8 bases). V lost 3 bases to trimming and J lost 5 bases, with 19 bases between them. The CDR3 covers 16 residues. The V gene's germline CDR1 is MNHEY and CDR2 SVGAGI. The CDR3 protein is CASSYGRTGGGETQYF. As DNA, the CDR3 is TGTGCCAGCAGTTATGGGCGAACAGGGGGAGGGGAGACCCAGTACTTC.